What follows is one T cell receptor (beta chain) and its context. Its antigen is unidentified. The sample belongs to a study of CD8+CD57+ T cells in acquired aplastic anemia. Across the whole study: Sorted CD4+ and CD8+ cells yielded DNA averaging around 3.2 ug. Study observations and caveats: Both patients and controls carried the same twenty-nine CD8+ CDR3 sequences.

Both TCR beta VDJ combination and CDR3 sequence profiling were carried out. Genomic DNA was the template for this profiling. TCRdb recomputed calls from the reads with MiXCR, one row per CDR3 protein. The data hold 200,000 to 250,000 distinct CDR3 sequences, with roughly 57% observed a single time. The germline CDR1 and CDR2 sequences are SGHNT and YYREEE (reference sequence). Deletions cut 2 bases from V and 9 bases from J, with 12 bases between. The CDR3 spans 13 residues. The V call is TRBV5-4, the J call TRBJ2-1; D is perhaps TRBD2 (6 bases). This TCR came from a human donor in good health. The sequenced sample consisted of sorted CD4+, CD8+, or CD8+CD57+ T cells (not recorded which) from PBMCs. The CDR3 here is CASSLMEGSEQFF. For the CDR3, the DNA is TGTGCCAGCAGCTTAATGGAGGGGTCTGAGCAGTTCTTC.